This T cell receptor beta chain was identified during a study of regulatory T cells in long-lasting Graves disease. According to the study, TCR beta libraries were built with iRepertoire HTBI primers and CDR3-region Arm-PCR. TCRdb recomputed calls from the multiplex PCR reads with MiXCR, one row per CDR3 protein. The sample contains around 460,000 distinct CDR3 sequences, around a fifth of which appear only once. Regarding time point: persistent/refractory GD, antithyroid drugs over 5 years with positive TRAb. Isolated PBMC RNA provided the starting material for the TCR library. This receptor was identified in a female donor with Graves disease. The sequences come from peripheral blood mononuclear cells (PBMCs), collected when the disease was refractory, from a patient treated with antithyroid drugs.

This CDR3 is CASTLGSVRRDTEAFF. The CDR3 region has the DNA TGTGCCAGCACCTTAGGGTCCGTACGCAGGGACACTGAAGCTTTCTTT. The V call is TRBV12-3 or TRBV12-4, the J call TRBJ1-1; TRBD1 might be the D (5 bases). This CDR3 contains 16 residues. Trimming shortened V by 7 bases and J by 3 bases, and 21 bases separated the two germline ends.